The 3 T cell receptor beta chains listed next were all sequenced from one sample in a study of T cells in Graves' hyperthyroidism and ophthalmopathy. RNA transcripts yielded amplified TCR beta CDR3 regions. First-round RT-PCR targeting the TCR CDR3 was performed with the HTBI primer set. MiXCR, applied by TCRdb to the multiplex PCR reads, yields one record per CDR3 protein. The sample records under 400,000 distinct CDR3 sequences, roughly 15% being singletons. The sample comprised blood. These receptors were obtained from a man aged 30 to 45 with Graves' hyperthyroidism.

The chain combines TRBV5-1 with TRBJ2-3; 11 bases line up with TRBD1. Per the germline V gene, CDR1 is SGHRS and CDR2 is YFSETQ. The CDR3 loop spans 15 amino acids. J gave up 4 bases and V 4 bases, and 5 bases lay outside the gene matches. CDR3 residues: CASSTGQGAADTQYF. CDR3 DNA: TGCGCCAGCAGCACCGGACAGGGGGCGGCAGATACGCAGTATTTT.

This clonotype was detected only a few times. The chain joins TRBV6-5 to TRBJ2-7; no clear D. This CDR3 comprises 12 residues. V was pared by 6 bases and J by 6 bases, with 12 bases between. The V gene's germline CDR1 is MNHEY and CDR2 SVGAGI. The CDR3 protein is CASSYTRAEQYF. The CDR3 region has the DNA TGTGCCAGCAGCTATACAAGGGCCGAGCAGTACTTC.

The table lists this clonotype with many counts. This sequence joins TRBV20-1 and TRBJ2-3; D is possibly TRBD2 (6 bases). In germline, CDR1 is DFQATT, CDR2 SNEGSKA (reference sequence). This CDR3 spans 16 amino acids. V lost 0 bases, J lost 5 bases, and 18 bases lay in between. The CDR3 spells CSARDYLGGNEDTQYF. The CDR3, as DNA: TGCAGTGCTAGAGATTACTTGGGCGGGAACGAAGATACGCAGTATTTT.